This T cell receptor beta chain was identified in a study of T cells in Graves' hyperthyroidism and ophthalmopathy. CDR3 length equals 14 residues. Per the germline V gene, CDR1 is LNHDA and CDR2 is SQIVND (reference sequence). Germline trimming cut 7 bases from V and 5 bases from J; bases unmatched to any gene: 7. Amplification yielded TCR beta CDR3 regions, with RNA transcripts as the source. The primer set for the first-round RT-PCR of the TCR CDR3 was HTBI. One entry per CDR3 protein results from TCRdb running MiXCR on the multiplex PCR reads. The table shows around 720,000 distinct CDR3 sequences, with 30% to 40% occurring only once. This clonotype was detected ten times or more.

Material for sequencing was blood. This chain uses TRBV19 with TRBJ2-7; 11 bases are shared with TRBD1. The source is a woman aged 40 to 55 with Graves' hyperthyroidism. Here the CDR3 DNA reads TGTGCCAGTACCGGGACAGGGGGATCCCACGAGCAGTACTTC. It specifies CASTGTGGSHEQYF.